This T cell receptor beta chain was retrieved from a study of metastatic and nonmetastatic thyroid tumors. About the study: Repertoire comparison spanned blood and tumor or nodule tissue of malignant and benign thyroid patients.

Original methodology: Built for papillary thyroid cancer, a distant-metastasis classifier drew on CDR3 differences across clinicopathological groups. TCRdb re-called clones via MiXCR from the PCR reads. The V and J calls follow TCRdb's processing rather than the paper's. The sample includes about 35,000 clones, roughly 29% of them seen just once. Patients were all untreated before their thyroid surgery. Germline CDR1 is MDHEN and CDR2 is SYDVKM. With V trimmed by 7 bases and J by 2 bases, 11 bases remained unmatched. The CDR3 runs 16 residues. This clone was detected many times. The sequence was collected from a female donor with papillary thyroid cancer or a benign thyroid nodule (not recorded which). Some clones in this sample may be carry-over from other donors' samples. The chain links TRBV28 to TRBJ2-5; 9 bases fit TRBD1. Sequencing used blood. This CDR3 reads CASISATGTGQETQYF. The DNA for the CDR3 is TGTGCCAGCATATCTGCCACCGGGACAGGGCAAGAGACCCAGTACTTC.